The rows below give T cell receptor beta chains drawn from one sample of a study of control samples from healthy donors and cancer patients. TCRdb keeps only in-frame clones here, not all; method: immunoSEQ multiplex PCR. Seen here are 80,000 to 100,000 clones, around 88% observed once, and the top ten hold less than 15%. Sequenced input: blood. The receptors derive from a man aged 30-40 years in good health. Both conserved end residues are part of each CDR3. D genes are given only for firm matches. Clone size is shown for a subset of rows, as once, few, many or a class of expanded clone.

CDR3nt: TGCACCAGCAGCCACCGGGAGGACGGGCCCAATGAGCAGTTCTTC
CDR3aa: CTSSHREDGPNEQFF
j_gene: TRBJ2-1
v_gene: TRBV1
d_gene: .
abundance: .

CDR3nt: TGTGCCAGCTCACTGGGACAGGGGGAATCTGGGCAGCCCCAGCATTTT
CDR3aa: CASSLGQGESGQPQHF
j_gene: TRBJ1-5
v_gene: TRBV18
d_gene: TRBD1
abundance: .

CDR3nt: TGTGCCAGCAGCTTAACGTCGGGCCCTGGAAACACCATATATTTT
CDR3aa: CASSLTSGPGNTIYF
j_gene: TRBJ1-3
v_gene: TRBV7-3
d_gene: .
abundance: .

CDR3nt: TGTGCCAGCAGCCATTTGGGACTAGCGGGAGGAGGGGGCTACAATGAGCAGTTCTTC
CDR3aa: CASSHLGLAGGGGYNEQFF
j_gene: TRBJ2-1
v_gene: TRBV3-1/TRBV3-2
d_gene: TRBD2
abundance: .

CDR3nt: TGTGCCAGCAGCCGACTAGGGAGGGAGACCCAGTACTTC
CDR3aa: CASSRLGRETQYF
j_gene: TRBJ2-5
v_gene: TRBV2
d_gene: .
abundance: .

CDR3nt: TGTGCCAGCAGCCAAGCCGGACCCATGGACAGGGGCCAAGCTTTCTTT
CDR3aa: CASSQAGPMDRGQAFF
j_gene: TRBJ1-1
v_gene: TRBV3-1/TRBV3-2
d_gene: TRBD1
abundance: .

CDR3nt: TGTGCCAGTAGTATCCCGACAGGGATTCAGCCCCAGCATTTT
CDR3aa: CASSIPTGIQPQHF
j_gene: TRBJ1-5
v_gene: TRBV19
d_gene: TRBD1
abundance: .

CDR3nt: TGCGCCAGCAGTGAAGACACTCGCCGGACCCAGTACTTC
CDR3aa: CASSEDTRRTQYF
j_gene: TRBJ2-5
v_gene: TRBV10-1
d_gene: .
abundance: .

CDR3nt: TGTGCCAGCAGCCCCCCCCAGGGCCCCTACAATGAGCAGTTCTTC
CDR3aa: CASSPPQGPYNEQFF
j_gene: TRBJ2-1
v_gene: TRBV5-6
d_gene: .
abundance: .

CDR3nt: TGTGCCAGCTCACCAGGTACAGGGATTCGGACAGATACGCAGTATTTT
CDR3aa: CASSPGTGIRTDTQYF
j_gene: TRBJ2-3
v_gene: TRBV18
d_gene: .
abundance: .

CDR3nt: TGCAGCGCTCGGACGAACACCGGGGAGCTGTTTTTT
CDR3aa: CSARTNTGELFF
j_gene: TRBJ2-2
v_gene: TRBV29-1
d_gene: .
abundance: .

CDR3nt: TGTGCCAGCAGTTTAAGTAGCGGGGAAGCCCAAGAGACCCAGTACTTC
CDR3aa: CASSLSSGEAQETQYF
j_gene: TRBJ2-5
v_gene: TRBV28
d_gene: TRBD2
abundance: .

CDR3nt: TGCGCCAGCAGCTCCTCGAGACAGGGGACCTTTTTGTACGAGCAGTACTTC
CDR3aa: CASSSSRQGTFLYEQYF
j_gene: TRBJ2-7
v_gene: TRBV5-1
d_gene: TRBD1
abundance: .

CDR3nt: TGTGCCAGCAGCTTAGCGTTCTCCTACAATGAGCAATTCTTC
CDR3aa: CASSLAFSYNEQFF
j_gene: TRBJ2-1
v_gene: TRBV7-2
d_gene: .
abundance: .

CDR3nt: TGTGCCAGCAGTTCGCCCTCCCTCCTGAGCTCCTACGAGCAGTACTTC
CDR3aa: CASSSPSLLSSYEQYF
j_gene: TRBJ2-7
v_gene: TRBV28
d_gene: .
abundance: .

CDR3nt: TGTGCCAGCAGTTTCAGGGGCTCTGGAAACACCATATATTTT
CDR3aa: CASSFRGSGNTIYF
j_gene: TRBJ1-3
v_gene: TRBV28
d_gene: .
abundance: .

CDR3nt: TGTGCCAGCAGGGGGACTACCTACGAGCAGTACTTC
CDR3aa: CASRGTTYEQYF
j_gene: TRBJ2-7
v_gene: TRBV6-6
d_gene: TRBD2
abundance: .

CDR3nt: TGCGCCAGCAGCTTGAGACAGGATTTGGTCTACGAGCAGTACTTC
CDR3aa: CASSLRQDLVYEQYF
j_gene: TRBJ2-7
v_gene: TRBV5-1
d_gene: .
abundance: .

CDR3nt: TGTGCCAGCAGCGCCACTAGCGGGGTTGAGCAGTACTTC
CDR3aa: CASSATSGVEQYF
j_gene: TRBJ2-7
v_gene: TRBV7-2
d_gene: TRBD2
abundance: .

CDR3nt: TGTGCCAGCAGTTCCCTGGGCAGGGGGGGTGGCACTGAAGCTTTCTTT
CDR3aa: CASSSLGRGGGTEAFF
j_gene: TRBJ1-1
v_gene: TRBV28
d_gene: TRBD1
abundance: few

CDR3nt: TGTGCCACCAGCAGCCTAGCGGGTCTGGGTGAGCAGTTCTTC
CDR3aa: CATSSLAGLGEQFF
j_gene: TRBJ2-1
v_gene: TRBV15
d_gene: TRBD2
abundance: .

CDR3nt: TGTGCCAGCAGCGTAGAGGGGATTGGGTCTAGCGGGAGCAGAGAGCAGTTCTTC
CDR3aa: CASSVEGIGSSGSREQFF
j_gene: TRBJ2-1
v_gene: TRBV9
d_gene: TRBD2
abundance: .

CDR3nt: TGTGCCAGCAGCCGACAGGGATGGAACTACGAGCAGTACTTC
CDR3aa: CASSRQGWNYEQYF
j_gene: TRBJ2-7
v_gene: TRBV3-1/TRBV3-2
d_gene: TRBD1
abundance: .

CDR3nt: TGTGCCAGCAGTTTACCGCGGGAGGGCCTTAATGAGCAGTTCTTC
CDR3aa: CASSLPREGLNEQFF
j_gene: TRBJ2-1
v_gene: TRBV25-1
d_gene: TRBD2
abundance: .

CDR3nt: TGTGCCACCAGTGAAACGTTTAGCAATCAGCCCCAGCATTTT
CDR3aa: CATSETFSNQPQHF
j_gene: TRBJ1-5
v_gene: TRBV24-1
d_gene: .
abundance: .

CDR3nt: TGTGCCAGCAGCCAAGTGGGTTTCGAGCAGTACTTC
CDR3aa: CASSQVGFEQYF
j_gene: TRBJ2-7
v_gene: TRBV14
d_gene: .
abundance: .

CDR3nt: TGCGCCAGCAGCACCCGGACAGGGGGCCATGAGCAGTTCTTC
CDR3aa: CASSTRTGGHEQFF
j_gene: TRBJ2-1
v_gene: TRBV5-1
d_gene: TRBD1
abundance: .